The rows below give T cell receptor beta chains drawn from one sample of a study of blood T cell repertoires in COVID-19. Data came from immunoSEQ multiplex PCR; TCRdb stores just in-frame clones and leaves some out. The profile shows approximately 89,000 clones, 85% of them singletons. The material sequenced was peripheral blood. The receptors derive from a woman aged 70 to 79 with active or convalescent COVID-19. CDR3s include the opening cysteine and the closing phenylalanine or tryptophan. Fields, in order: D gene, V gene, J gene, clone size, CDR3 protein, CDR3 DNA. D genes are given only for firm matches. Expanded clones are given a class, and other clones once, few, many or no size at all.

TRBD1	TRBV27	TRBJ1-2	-	CASSTVQGKIYGYTF	TGTGCCAGCAGTACCGTACAGGGGAAAATCTATGGCTACACCTTC
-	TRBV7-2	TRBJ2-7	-	CASSLVSGGREQYF	TGTGCCAGCAGCTTAGTCTCCGGGGGGCGCGAGCAGTACTTC
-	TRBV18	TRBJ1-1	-	CASSRRRQDLTGTEAFF	TGTGCCAGCTCGCGTAGACGGCAGGACCTCACAGGCACTGAAGCTTTCTTT
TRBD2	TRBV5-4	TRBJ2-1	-	CASSFLAGVTYNEQFF	TGTGCCAGCAGCTTTTTAGCGGGGGTCACCTACAATGAGCAGTTCTTC
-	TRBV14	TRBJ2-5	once	CASSQVPLGGRETQYF	TGTGCCAGCAGCCAAGTTCCATTAGGAGGGAGAGAGACCCAATACTTC
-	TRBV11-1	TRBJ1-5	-	CASSLGQFQPQHF	TGTGCCAGCAGCTTAGGTCAGTTCCAGCCCCAGCATTTT
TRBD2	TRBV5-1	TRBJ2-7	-	CASSLDEGGSYEQYF	TGCGCCAGCAGCTTGGACGAGGGAGGGTCCTACGAGCAGTACTTC
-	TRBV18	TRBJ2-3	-	CASSPLGSGDTQYF	TGTGCCAGCTCACCACTCGGAAGCGGAGATACGCAGTATTTT
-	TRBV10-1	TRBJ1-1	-	CASSESPRNTEAFF	TGCGCCAGCAGTGAGTCTCCCCGGAACACTGAAGCTTTCTTT
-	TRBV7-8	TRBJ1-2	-	CASSLESGYHGYTF	TGTGCCAGCAGCTTAGAGTCAGGGTATCATGGCTACACCTTC